This TCR beta chain was sequenced for a study of CD8+ T cells in alopecia areata. Reverse transcription of extracted RNA yielded cDNA, which provided the sequencing template. Only in-frame clones appear in the TCRdb table, and some are missing; sequencing was by immunoSEQ multiplex PCR. The sample shows nearly 200,000 clones, 58% of them seen only once. The CDR3 is 14 amino acids. V lost 3 bases and J lost 6, with 12 bases in between. Germline V gene lookup returns CDR1 SNHLY and CDR2 FYNNEI. This clone was seen a few times. Sample treatment: oral pan-JAK inhibitor, 5-10 mg twice daily. This chain connects TRBV2 to TRBJ1-5; D is ambiguous. The sequencing here drew on CD4+ T cells sorted from blood, taken at week 24, from a patient treated with tofacitinib. This clonotype originated in a human donor with alopecia areata. The CDR3 DNA sequence: TGTGCCAGCAGTGAGCAGGTTGGGCGTCAGCCCCAGCATTTT. It yields the protein CASSEQVGRQPQHF.